This T cell receptor (beta chain) is drawn from a study of blood T cell repertoires in COVID-19. In the original analysis: Estimated nucleated cell counts came from reference gene primer amplification. Assay used: immunoSEQ multiplex PCR; TCRdb lists only in-frame clones, some missing. V and J calls and clone size are given by that table; D and trimming were obtained from the DNA. The table includes 180,000 or so clones, about 85% detected once. V was clipped by 7 bases and J by 6 bases; unmatched bases: 10. The V gene's germline CDR1 is KGHSH and CDR2 LQKENI. This CDR3 has 15 amino acids. The rearrangement uses TRBV18 and TRBJ2-2, with 8 positions matching TRBD1. Sequenced material: peripheral blood. The sequence was collected from a woman older than 75 with acute or convalescent COVID-19. The CDR3 protein is CASFQGTGSAGELFF. The CDR3, as DNA: TGTGCCAGCTTCCAAGGGACAGGAAGTGCCGGGGAGCTGTTTTTT.